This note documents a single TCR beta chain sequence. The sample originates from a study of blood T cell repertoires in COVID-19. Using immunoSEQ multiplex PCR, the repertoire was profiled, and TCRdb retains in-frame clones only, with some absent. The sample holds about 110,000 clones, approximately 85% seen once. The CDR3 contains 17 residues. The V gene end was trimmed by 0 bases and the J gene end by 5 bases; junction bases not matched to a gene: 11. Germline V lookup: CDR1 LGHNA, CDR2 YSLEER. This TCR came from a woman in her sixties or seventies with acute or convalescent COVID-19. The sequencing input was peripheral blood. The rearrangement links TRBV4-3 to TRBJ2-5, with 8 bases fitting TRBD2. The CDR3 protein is CASSQDLLAGTGETQYF. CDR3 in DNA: TGCGCCAGCAGCCAAGACCTCCTAGCGGGTACGGGGGAGACCCAGTACTTC.